This T cell receptor (beta chain) was sequenced for a study of blood T cell repertoires in COVID-19. Study summary: Material from acute and convalescent COVID-19 was sourced from the United States, Italy and Spain. PBMCs, B-cell-depleted T cells, or T cells provided the cDNA or gDNA that made up the material.

Original analysis: The assay estimated nucleated cells by amplifying reference gene primers. Libraries were prepared by immunoSEQ multiplex PCR; TCRdb keeps only in-frame clonotypes and omits some of them. That table furnishes V, J and clone size, whereas the DNA furnished D and trimming. Here the sample spans about 170,000 clones, approximately 90% being singletons. The germline gives CDR1 MGHRA, CDR2 YSYEKL. V was shortened by 1 base and J by 2 bases, with 8 bases between the two germline ends. The CDR3 is made up of 14 amino acids. In its sample, this clone was seen a few times. The sequence came from a woman of 80 years or more in a cohort sampled during active or convalescent COVID-19. Material for sequencing was peripheral blood. The rearrangement links TRBV4-1 to TRBJ2-5; maybe TRBD1 (6 bases). For the CDR3, the DNA is TGCGCCAGCAGCCAAGGGACAGCTCAAGAGACCCAGTACTTC. Encoded protein: CASSQGTAQETQYF.